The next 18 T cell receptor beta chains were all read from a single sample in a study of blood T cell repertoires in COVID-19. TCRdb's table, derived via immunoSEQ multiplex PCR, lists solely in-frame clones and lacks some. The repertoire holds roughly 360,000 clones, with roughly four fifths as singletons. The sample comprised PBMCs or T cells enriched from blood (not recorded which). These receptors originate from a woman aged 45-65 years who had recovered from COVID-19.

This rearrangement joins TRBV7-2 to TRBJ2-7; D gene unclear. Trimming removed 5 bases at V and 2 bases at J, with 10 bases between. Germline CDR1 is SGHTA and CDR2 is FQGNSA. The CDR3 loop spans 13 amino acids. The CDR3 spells CASSTGYAYEQYF. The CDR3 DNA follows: TGTGCCAGCAGCACCGGGTACGCCTACGAGCAGTACTTC.

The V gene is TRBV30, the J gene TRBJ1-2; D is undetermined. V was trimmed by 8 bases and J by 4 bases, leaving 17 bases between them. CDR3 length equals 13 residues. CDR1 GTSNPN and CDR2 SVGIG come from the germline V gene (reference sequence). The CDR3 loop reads CAGSPGETYGYTF. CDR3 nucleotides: TGTGCCGGAAGCCCCGGGGAAACCTATGGCTACACCTTC.

For the CDR3, the DNA is TGTGCCAGCAGCCCACGCGGGGTCTCCTACGAGCAGTACTTC. This sequence encodes CASSPRGVSYEQYF. The chain links TRBV11-2 to TRBJ2-7; weak D call: TRBD2 (6 bases). The ends were cut back, 5 bases at V and 0 bases at J, with 11 bases in the middle. The length of the CDR3 is 14 residues. Germline V gives CDR1 SGHAT, CDR2 FQNNGV.

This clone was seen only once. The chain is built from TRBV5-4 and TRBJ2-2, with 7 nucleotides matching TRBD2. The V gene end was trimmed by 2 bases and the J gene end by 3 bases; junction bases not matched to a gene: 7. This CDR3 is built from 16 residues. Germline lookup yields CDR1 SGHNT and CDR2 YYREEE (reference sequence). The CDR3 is CASSFSGVRHTGELFF. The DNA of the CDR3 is TGTGCCAGCAGCTTCAGCGGGGTCAGGCACACCGGGGAGCTGTTTTTT.

CDR3 DNA sequence: TGTGCCAGTAGAAACAGGGACGGAAAACTGTTTTTT. Residues: CASRNRDGKLFF. The rearrangement links TRBV19 to TRBJ1-4, with TRBD1 as a possible D gene (6 bases). In germline, CDR1 is LNHDA, CDR2 SQIVND (reference sequence). Trimming took off 6 bases at V and 10 bases at J, with 12 bases between the two ends. This CDR3 has 12 amino acids.

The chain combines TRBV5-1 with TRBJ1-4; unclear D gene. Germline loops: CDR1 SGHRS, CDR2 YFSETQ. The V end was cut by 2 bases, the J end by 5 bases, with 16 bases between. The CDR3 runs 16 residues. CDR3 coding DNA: TGCGCCAGCAGCTTTAGAGCCGGGTCCTCGAATGAAAAACTGTTTTTT. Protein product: CASSFRAGSSNEKLFF. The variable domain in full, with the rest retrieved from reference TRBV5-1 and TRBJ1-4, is KAGVTQTPRYLIKTRGQQVTLSCSPISGHRSVSWYQQTPGQGLQFLFEYFSETQRNKGNFPGRFSGRQFSNSRSEMNVSTLELGDSALYLCASSFRAGSSNEKLFFGSGTQLSVL.

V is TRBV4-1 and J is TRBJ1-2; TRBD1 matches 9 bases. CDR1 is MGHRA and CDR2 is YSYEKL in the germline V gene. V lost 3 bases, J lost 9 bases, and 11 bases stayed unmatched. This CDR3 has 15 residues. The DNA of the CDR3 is TGCGCCAGCAGCCAGGACCGGGACAGGGTCGCACGCTACACCTTC. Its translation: CASSQDRDRVARYTF.

CDR3 residues: CASTVLEETYEQYF. CDR3 DNA: TGTGCCAGCACTGTGCTGGAGGAGACCTACGAGCAGTACTTC. This chain joins TRBV2 and TRBJ2-7, with D possibly TRBD2 on 5 matching bases. Germline values: CDR1 SNHLY, CDR2 FYNNEI. This CDR3 has 14 amino acids. V gave up 7 bases and J gave up 2 bases, with 15 bases separating them.

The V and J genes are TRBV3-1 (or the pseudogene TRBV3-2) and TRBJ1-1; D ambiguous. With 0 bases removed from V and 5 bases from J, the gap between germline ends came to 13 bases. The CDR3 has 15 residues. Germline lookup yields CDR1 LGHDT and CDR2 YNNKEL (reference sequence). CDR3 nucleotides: TGTGCCAGCAGCCAAGAAATAGCCGTCCGTACTGAAGCTTTCTTT. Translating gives CASSQEIAVRTEAFF.

CDR3 DNA sequence: TGTGCCAGCAGCTCTAGCGGGGGCCGAACCACAGATACGCAGTATTTT. This codes for CASSSSGGRTTDTQYF. The chain couples TRBV7-2 to TRBJ2-3, with TRBD2 identical over 10 bases. J lost 2 bases, V lost 4 bases, and 6 bases had no gene match. The V gene's germline CDR1 is SGHTA and CDR2 FQGNSA. The CDR3 is made up of 16 amino acids.

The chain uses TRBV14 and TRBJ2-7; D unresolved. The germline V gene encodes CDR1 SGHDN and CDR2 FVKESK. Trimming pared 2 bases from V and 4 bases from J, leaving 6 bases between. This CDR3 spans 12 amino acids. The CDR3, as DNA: TGTGCCAGCAGCCAATTCATTTACGAGCAGTACTTC. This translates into CASSQFIYEQYF.

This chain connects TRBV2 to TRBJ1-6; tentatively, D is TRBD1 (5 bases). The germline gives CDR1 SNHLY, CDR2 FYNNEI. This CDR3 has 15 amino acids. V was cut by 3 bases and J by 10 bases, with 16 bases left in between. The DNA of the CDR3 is TGTGCCAGCAGTGACCTGGGGGGGGAACGCTCACCCCTCCACTTT. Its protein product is CASSDLGGERSPLHF.

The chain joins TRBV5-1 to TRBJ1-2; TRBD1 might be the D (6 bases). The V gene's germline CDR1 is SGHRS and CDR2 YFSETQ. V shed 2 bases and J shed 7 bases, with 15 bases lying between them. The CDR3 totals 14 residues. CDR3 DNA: TGCGCCAGCAGCTTAGCCGGGACAAAGGTTGGCTACACCTTC. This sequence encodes CASSLAGTKVGYTF.

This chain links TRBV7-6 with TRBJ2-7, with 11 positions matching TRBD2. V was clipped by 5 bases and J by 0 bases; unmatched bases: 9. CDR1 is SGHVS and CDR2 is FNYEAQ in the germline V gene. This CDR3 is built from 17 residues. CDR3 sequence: CASSPRTTSGGSYEQYF. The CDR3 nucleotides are TGTGCCAGCAGCCCACGGACTACTAGCGGGGGCTCCTACGAGCAGTACTTC. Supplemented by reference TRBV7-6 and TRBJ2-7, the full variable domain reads GAGVSQSPRYKVTKRGQDVALRCDPISGHVSLYWYRQALGQGPEFLTYFNYEAQQDKSGLPNDRFSAERPEGSISTLTIQRTEQRDSAMYRCASSPRTTSGGSYEQYFGPGTRLTVT.

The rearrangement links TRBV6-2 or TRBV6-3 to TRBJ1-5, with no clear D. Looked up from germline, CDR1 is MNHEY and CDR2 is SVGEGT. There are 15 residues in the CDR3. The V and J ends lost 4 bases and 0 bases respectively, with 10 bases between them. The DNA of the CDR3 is TGTGCCAGCAGTTTTCAAGCCTATAGCAATCAGCCCCAGCATTTT. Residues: CASSFQAYSNQPQHF.

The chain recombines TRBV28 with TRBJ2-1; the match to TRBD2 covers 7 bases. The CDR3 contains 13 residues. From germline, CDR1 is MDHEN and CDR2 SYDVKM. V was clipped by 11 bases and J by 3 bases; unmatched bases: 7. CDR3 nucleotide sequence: TGTGCCCGATGGCGGGGGAACTACAATGAGCAGTTCTTC. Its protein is CARWRGNYNEQFF.

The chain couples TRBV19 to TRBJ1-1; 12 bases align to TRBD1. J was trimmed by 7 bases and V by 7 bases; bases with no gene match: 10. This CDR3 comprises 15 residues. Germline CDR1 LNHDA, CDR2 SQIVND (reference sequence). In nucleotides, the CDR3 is TGTGCCAGTACCTCGGGTGGGACAGGGGGCCTTGAAGCTTTCTTT. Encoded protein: CASTSGGTGGLEAFF.

CDR3 DNA sequence: TGTGCCAGCAGCTTAAATGCTTACAGGACTAACTATGGCTACACCTTC. Translated, it gives CASSLNAYRTNYGYTF. The chain combines TRBV7-2 with TRBJ1-2, with D perhaps TRBD1 (5 bases). Trimming shortened V by 2 bases and J by 0 bases, and 13 bases separated the two germline ends. The CDR3 is made up of 16 amino acids. Germline CDR1 and CDR2: SGHTA and FQGNSA.